This entry concerns a single T cell receptor beta chain. Its antigen is undetermined. The data stem from a study of T cells after yellow fever vaccination. Study details: With SMART-Seq v4 Ultra Low Input, the fractions containing low cell numbers were prepared. General study points: By day 5 rather than day 15, the secondary response had peaked, though it was weaker.

TCR cDNA was made by 5'RACE template switching, adding a universal primer site and UMIs. One entry per CDR3 protein results from TCRdb running MiXCR on the 5' RACE reads. The sample yields 550,000 or so distinct CDR3 sequences, roughly 19% seen once. Trimming took off 2 bases at V and 5 bases at J, with 18 bases between the two ends. The CDR3 is 16 residues long. The germline CDR1 and CDR2 sequences are LNHNV and YYDKDF (reference sequence). V gene TRBV15 combines with J gene TRBJ1-1; the D gene is possibly TRBD1 (6 bases). Source: PBMCs, taken 15 days after the yellow fever booster vaccination. The sequence was collected from a man aged 30 to 45 who received the YFV17D yellow fever vaccine. The CDR3 spells CATSRPSDSPGTEAFF. Here the CDR3 DNA reads TGTGCCACCAGCAGACCTTCGGACAGCCCTGGAACTGAAGCTTTCTTT.